The 21 T cell receptor beta chains given below trace back to one sample, sequenced in a study of blood T cells in healthy people across ages. The second PCR ran roughly 7 to 12 cycles with a sample-barcoded 5' primer and J-beta primers. MiXCR was run by TCRdb on the 5' RACE reads, yielding one entry per CDR3 protein. The sample holds about 2 million distinct CDR3 sequences; around 50% are singletons and the top ten take around 2.1%. Specimen: blood. Receptor source: a woman aged 40 to 50 in good health.

This clonotype was counted only a few times. The chain has TRBV13 and TRBJ2-4; TRBD2 matches at 7 bases. V trimming: 0 bases; J trimming: 7 bases; junction bases outside the gene matches: 6. The CDR3 extends over 15 amino acids. The germline V gene has CDR1 PRHDT and CDR2 FYEKMQ (reference sequence). Here the CDR3 DNA reads TGTGCCAGCAGCTTAGGGGGGAGGGACCTCAACATTCAGTACTTC. This translates into CASSLGGRDLNIQYF. Complete variable domain (other parts from reference TRBV13 and TRBJ2-4): AAGVIQSPRHLIKEKRETATLKCYPIPRHDTVYWYQQGPGQDPQFLISFYEKMQSDKGSIPDRFSAQQFSDYHSELNMSSLELGDSALYFCASSLGGRDLNIQYFGAGTRLSVL.

The chain employs TRBV5-6 and TRBJ2-7, with 8 bases lining up with TRBD2. The CDR3 is made up of 14 amino acids. The V and J ends lost 0 bases and 5 bases, in that order; junction bases with no gene match: 4. The V gene's germline CDR1 is SGHDT and CDR2 YYEEEE. The CDR3 nucleotides read TGTGCCAGCAGCTTGGCCGGGGGGGTCCACGAGCAGTACTTC. Protein product: CASSLAGGVHEQYF.

As regards this clonotype: At one end the junction does not follow the germline gene, possibly because of a read error. V usage is TRBV7-9 and J usage is TRBJ2-3; a weak D match, TRBD1 (7 bases). This CDR3 spans 17 amino acids. CDR1 and CDR2 from the germline V gene are SEHNR and FQNEAQ (reference sequence). The CDR3 here is CAHDGGTAARKWDKQYF. The CDR3 DNA follows: TGTGCCCATGATGGCGGGACAGCGGCCAGGAAATGGGATAAGCAGTATTTT.

This clonotype turned up a few times. This chain connects TRBV5-1 to TRBJ2-3; 8 nucleotides line up with TRBD2. V lost 0 bases, J lost 1 base, and 7 bases stayed unmatched. CDR1 SGHRS and CDR2 YFSETQ come from the germline V gene. This CDR3 comprises 17 residues. The CDR3 DNA follows: TGCGCCAGCAGCTTGGTCGGGGGGGCTGAGGGCACAGATACGCAGTATTTT. Its protein is CASSLVGGAEGTDTQYF.

The genes are TRBV13 and TRBJ1-1; weak D call: TRBD1 (5 bases). V was clipped by 3 bases and J by 7 bases, with 15 bases between them. The CDR3 extends over 14 amino acids. Germline V gene lookup returns CDR1 PRHDT and CDR2 FYEKMQ (reference sequence). The CDR3 coding sequence is TGTGCCAGCAGCTTTTACGGGACGGCTATTGAAGCTTTCTTT. Translating gives CASSFYGTAIEAFF. The whole variable domain, remainder taken from reference TRBV13 and TRBJ1-1, is AAGVIQSPRHLIKEKRETATLKCYPIPRHDTVYWYQQGPGQDPQFLISFYEKMQSDKGSIPDRFSAQQFSDYHSELNMSSLELGDSALYFCASSFYGTAIEAFFGQGTRLTVV.

V and J are TRBV7-8 and TRBJ2-7; D gene uncertain. This CDR3 comprises 15 residues. The germline V gene encodes CDR1 SGHVS and CDR2 FQNEAQ. The germline V and J ends were trimmed by 2 bases and 3 bases, with 14 bases remaining between them. The CDR3 here is CASSLNPGRYYEQYF. In DNA, the CDR3 is TGTGCCAGCAGCTTAAACCCCGGCAGGTACTACGAGCAGTACTTC.

The rearrangement joins TRBV6-6 to TRBJ2-3; TRBD2 agrees at 9 bases. The CDR3 totals 15 residues. J gave up 9 bases and V 5 bases, and 12 bases lay outside the gene matches. Germline V gene data show CDR1 as MNHNY and CDR2 as SVGAGI (reference sequence). The CDR3 nucleotides are TGTGCCAGCAGTCCCCTGGGGACTAGCACTGGGACGCAGTATTTT. Its protein product is CASSPLGTSTGTQYF.

The sample holds one count of this clonotype. The CDR3 loop is CSARGSPSDEQFF. CDR3 bases: TGCAGTGCTAGAGGGTCGCCTTCAGATGAGCAGTTCTTC. The chain has TRBV20-1 and TRBJ2-1, with D unresolved. V was trimmed by 1 base and J by 8 bases, leaving 12 bases between them. The CDR3 extends over 13 amino acids. Germline loops: CDR1 DFQATT, CDR2 SNEGSKA (reference sequence).

This clonotype has more than one count but fewer than ten. The V call is TRBV7-2, the J call TRBJ2-3; 9 nucleotides line up with TRBD1. Germline V gives CDR1 SGHTA, CDR2 FQGNSA. The CDR3 has 15 amino acids. The trim removed 5 bases at V and 4 bases at J, leaving 7 bases unmatched. CDR3 bases: TGTGCCAGCAGCCCACAGGGGGCTAGGGCAGATACGCAGTATTTT. This gives the protein CASSPQGARADTQYF.

The rearrangement joins TRBV5-1 to TRBJ2-5; tentatively, D is TRBD1 or TRBD2 (5 bases each). The V gene's germline CDR1 is SGHRS and CDR2 YFSETQ. The CDR3 consists of 16 residues. Deletions cut 3 bases from V and 2 bases from J, with 17 bases between. CDR3 residues: CASSWSAGAGQETQYF. Here the CDR3 DNA reads TGCGCCAGCAGCTGGTCCGCGGGCGCAGGGCAAGAGACCCAGTACTTC.

With regard to this clonotype: The junction shows a germline mismatch at one end, possibly a read error. The J gene is TRBJ1-2, the V gene TRBV28; tentatively, D is TRBD1 (5 bases). The CDR3 totals 13 residues. The germline CDR1 and CDR2 sequences are MDHEN and SYDVKM. In DNA, the CDR3 is TGTGCCAGCATTTTATTGCCAGGGAATGGCTACACCTTC. The encoded protein is CASILLPGNGYTF.

In its sample, this clonotype was seen a few times. The rearrangement links TRBV12-3 or TRBV12-4 to TRBJ2-1; possible D gene TRBD1, 5 bases. The CDR3 extends over 13 amino acids. The germline V and J ends were trimmed by 5 bases and 4 bases, with 9 bases remaining between them. CDR3 residues: CASSKRQYNEQFF. The CDR3 nucleotides read TGTGCCAGCAGTAAAAGACAGTACAATGAGCAGTTCTTC.

This clonotype was seen many times. The gene calls are TRBV28 and TRBJ2-7; D not resolved. This CDR3 has 10 amino acids. V shed 5 bases and J shed 4 bases, with 3 bases lying between them. Germline V gene sequence: CDR1 MDHEN, CDR2 SYDVKM. CDR3 in DNA: TGTGCCAGCAGTCGGTACGAGCAGTACTTC. It codes for CASSRYEQYF.

The V and J genes are TRBV12-3 or TRBV12-4 and TRBJ2-3; D may be TRBD1 or TRBD2 (5 bases each). CDR3 length equals 15 residues. V was pared by 1 base and J by 10 bases, with 18 bases between. The CDR3: CASSLGRGTPSSQYF. CDR3 coding DNA: TGTGCCAGCAGTTTAGGTCGAGGGACCCCGTCTTCGCAGTATTTT.

This clonotype appeared a few times. The rearrangement joins TRBV6-2 or TRBV6-3 to TRBJ2-1; 14 positions match TRBD2. Unmatched junction bases numbered 7, after V lost 4 bases and J lost 2 bases. Per germline, CDR1 MNHEY and CDR2 SVGEGT. The CDR3 is 18 residues long. The CDR3 DNA follows: TGTGCCAGCAGTTCGCGACTAGCGGGGGGGCGAGCCTACAATGAGCAGTTCTTC. This sequence encodes CASSSRLAGGRAYNEQFF.

V and J are TRBV7-9 and TRBJ2-6; no reliable D call. The CDR3 is 14 amino acids. Germline V CDR1 and CDR2: SEHNR, FQNEAQ (reference sequence). Trimming removed 5 bases at V and 4 bases at J, with 9 bases between. As DNA, the CDR3 is TGTGCCAGCAGCCTCCTGATAGGGGCCAACGTCCTGACTTTC. It is translated as CASSLLIGANVLTF.

This clonotype was recorded a few times. This sequence joins TRBV6-2 or TRBV6-3 and TRBJ2-1; D ambiguous. CDR1 and CDR2 from the germline V gene are MNHEY and SVGEGT. The CDR3 covers 13 residues. V lost 11 bases and J lost 0, with 11 bases in between. The CDR3 DNA follows: TGTGCCCTCCGGGCGAGCTCCTACAATGAGCAGTTCTTC. The encoded protein is CALRASSYNEQFF.

The J gene is TRBJ1-6, the V gene TRBV5-6, with a possible D match to TRBD1 (5 bases). Germline CDR1 and CDR2: SGHDT and YYEEEE. V lost 0 bases to trimming and J lost 9 bases, with 16 bases between them. The CDR3 covers 16 residues. The CDR3 DNA reads as TGTGCCAGCAGCTTGGAAATAGGGGAGATTCCTTCACCCCTCCACTTT. Encoded protein: CASSLEIGEIPSPLHF.

The chain joins TRBV28 to TRBJ2-5, with 8 nucleotides matching TRBD2. TRBJ2-7 explains the end of the DNA better; the J call may be wrong. The germline V gene encodes CDR1 MDHEN and CDR2 SYDVKM. CDR3 size: 15 residues. CDR3 bases: TGTGCCAGCAGTTCCTGGACTAGCAGCTCCTACGAGCAGTACTTC. Its protein is CASSSWTSSSYEQYF.

This clonotype was picked up one time. V is TRBV7-9 and J is TRBJ1-1, with 9 bases aligning to TRBD1. The V segment lost 0 bases and the J segment 7 bases; nucleotides outside the gene matches: 3. Germline CDR1 is SEHNR and CDR2 is FQNEAQ (reference sequence). The CDR3 length is 14 residues. The CDR3 is CASSLAGTGREAFF. In DNA form, the CDR3 reads TGTGCCAGCAGCTTAGCGGGGACAGGGCGTGAAGCTTTCTTT.

This clonotype has at least ten counts. This chain uses TRBV29-1 with TRBJ2-5; D possibly matches TRBD1 or TRBD2 (5 bases each). V was clipped by 1 base and J by 4 bases, with 10 bases between them. This CDR3 region has 13 residues. CDR1 is SQVTM and CDR2 is ANQGSEA in the germline V gene. The CDR3 DNA is TGCAGCGTTGAAGGAGGGGTGGGAGAGACCCAGTACTTC. Encoded protein: CSVEGGVGETQYF.